This TCR beta chain was observed in a study of shared clonotypes between healthy human individuals. This clone was seen only once. Its antigen is currently unknown. Whole-study findings and limits: Several donors had around 5% of their naive CD4 clonotypes in common.

Assay execution took place at the deep level. Profiling relied on immunoSEQ multiplex PCR, and the TCRdb table lists in-frame clones only, not all of them. The table lists under 120,000 clones, less than 75% of them singletons. The CDR3 extends over 13 amino acids. Germline lookup yields CDR1 SGDLS and CDR2 YYNGEE. Between the trimmed V and J ends, which lost 5 bases and 2 bases, there was a span of 10 bases. Sequenced material: memory CD8+ T cells sorted from blood. As for subset: CD45RO+ cells pooled with CCR7-negative TemRA cells. The receptor was isolated from a woman in her 30s in good health. This chain uses TRBV9 with TRBJ2-5; D is uncertain. The DNA of the CDR3 is TGTGCCAGCAGTGGACCCTTACAAGAGACCCAGTACTTC. Translating it yields CASSGPLQETQYF.